In this sample, the clone carrying this T cell receptor (beta chain) turned up a few times. Vbeta (60) and Jbeta (13) primers were used in the PCR. In the original analysis: In a later analysis, of tens of millions of unique beta chains, roughly 10 million appeared in at least two donors. Clones were read by immunoSEQ multiplex PCR, and TCRdb kept only the in-frame ones, dropping some. The DNA gave D and trimming, while V, J and clone size come from that table. The table lists some 190,000 clones, over 75% of them singletons. This specimen comes from a study of cytomegalovirus exposure and HLA in healthy donors. The CDR3 consists of 13 residues. The V gene's germline CDR1 is MGHDK and CDR2 SYGVNS. The V and J ends lost 4 bases and 5 bases respectively, with 11 bases between them.

The V gene is TRBV25-1, the J gene TRBJ1-1; a possible D gene is TRBD1 (5 bases). Sequencing used PBMCs. The source is a man younger than 30 in good health and CMV-seronegative. The CDR3 nucleotides are TGTGCCAGCAGTGGGGTCCCAGGGACTGAAGCTTTCTTT. Translation gives CASSGVPGTEAFF.